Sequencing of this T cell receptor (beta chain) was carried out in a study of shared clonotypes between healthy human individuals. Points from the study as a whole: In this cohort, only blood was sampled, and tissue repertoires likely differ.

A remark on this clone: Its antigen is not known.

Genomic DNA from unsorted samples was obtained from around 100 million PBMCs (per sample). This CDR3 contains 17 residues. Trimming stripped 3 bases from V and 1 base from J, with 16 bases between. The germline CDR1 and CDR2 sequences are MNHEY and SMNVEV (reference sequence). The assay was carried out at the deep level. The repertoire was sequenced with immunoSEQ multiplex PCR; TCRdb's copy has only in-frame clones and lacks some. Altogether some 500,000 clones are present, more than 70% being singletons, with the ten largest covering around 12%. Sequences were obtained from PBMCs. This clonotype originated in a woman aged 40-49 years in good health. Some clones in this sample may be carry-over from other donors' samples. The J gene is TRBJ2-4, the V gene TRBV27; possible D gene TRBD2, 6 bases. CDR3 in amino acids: CASSFGGSAPAKNIQYF. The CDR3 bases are TGTGCCAGCAGTTTTGGAGGGTCGGCACCGGCCAAAAACATTCAGTACTTC.